Below, one T cell receptor (beta chain) is given with its context. V was shortened by 6 bases and J by 6 bases, with 21 bases between the two germline ends. This CDR3 has 16 amino acids. Libraries were prepared by immunoSEQ multiplex PCR; TCRdb keeps only in-frame clonotypes and omits some of them. The sample holds roughly 86,000 clones; around 80% are singletons and the top ten take 2.2%. Patients got ipilimumab 1 mg/kg beginning 14 to 28 days post-transplant. This record belongs to a study of ipilimumab plus nivolumab after autologous stem cell transplantation. Overall study: A median of roughly eight nivolumab and 5 ipilimumab doses were given. DLBCL patients had primary refractory or relapsed disease.

The input for sequencing was PBMCs, taken in a trial of ipilimumab plus nivolumab as post-transplant consolidation. This rearrangement joins TRBV6-7 to TRBJ2-1; no firm D call. TRBV6-7 is filed as an ORF, its function uncertain. The receptor comes from a male donor with diffuse large B-cell lymphoma. The CDR3 sequence: CASSSQIPIRGNEQFF. The CDR3 DNA follows: TGTGCCAGCAGCTCCCAAATTCCCATAAGAGGCAATGAGCAGTTCTTC.